This T cell receptor (beta chain) was identified in a study of shared clonotypes between healthy human individuals (dated by TCRdb to the early 2020s). The study in broad terms: A few men and a couple of women, aged 18 to 49 years, made up the cohort. To increase sequencing depth and limit assay-specific biases, different laboratories used diverse techniques to prepare libraries and sequence TCR repertoires. To estimate repertoire size and how much clonotypes are shared between individuals, the study performed deep sequencing of blood TCR repertoires from about five healthy adults. Leukapheresis yielded between about 0.85 and 10 billion PBMCs per donor. For each donor, three plates each were used for CD4 naive and CD4 memory, two plates were used for CD8 naive, and one plate was used for CD8 memory. The study at large found these results: The small number of donors limited the genetic and exposure-history diversity represented. Based on pairwise subsampling, the degree of clonotype sharing among donors was expected to be affected by sequencing depth. Sampling was limited to blood, and TCR repertoires in tissue likely differ from TCR repertoires in blood. Sharing across four donors was observed for 5% to 6.5% of naive CD4, under 4% of naive CD8, 2% to 2.5% of memory CD4, and around 0.4% of memory CD8 clonotypes. Naive subsets generally had larger estimated clonotype richness than memory subsets did. Compared with non-shared clonotypes, the clonotypes found in all four sorted-subset donors had higher generation probabilities. Incomplete sequencing was indicated by rarefaction of sorted-subset datasets, despite the large sequencing depth.

Using the deep immunoSEQ assay, TCR CDR3 regions were amplified from genomic DNA by multiplex PCR. Extracted genomic DNA from each cell subset was spread evenly across all wells of several immunoSEQ 96-well plates, with each plate serving as a replicate. For sorted subsets, approximately 210 ng genomic DNA, equal to about 30,000 T cell genomes, was loaded into each replicate PCR. Purified libraries were measured with a Qubit 3.0 fluorometer, size-checked on a Bioanalyzer 2100, and measured again with the KAPA Library Quantification kit. Each immunoSEQ 96-well plate was sequenced on its own single-read 150-cycle Illumina NextSeq 550 flow cell. The paper's processing steps were these. Because the immunoSEQ output included only junctional sequences and no quality scores, the filtering could not be the same as the filtering used for full-length reads. To assign V/J genes and CDR3, sequences were annotated using PyIR, a Python wrapper for IgBLAST v1.9, with IMGT germline references. Reads with weak V/J assignments (E-value above 1e-6), missing CDR3, stop codons, out-of-frame junctions, or ambiguous translated residues were removed. V3J clonotypes were defined by identical inferred V gene, J gene, and CDR3 amino acid sequence. Percentage overlap between repertoires was computed as shared unique clonotypes divided by the size of the smaller repertoire. Richness of each repertoire was evaluated using RTK rarefaction, the Chao1 estimator, and Recon v2.1 estimates of unobserved clonotypes. Generation probabilities were computed with OLGA for all TCRbeta clonotypes obtained by the gDNA method from several donors. TCRdb limited this immuneACCESS table to in-frame rearrangements with V and J called. A share of clones is missing; checked studies link under half to unresolved V genes, and the rest is unexplained. The V and J calls and clone size were taken over from that table, and D and trimming were inferred from the DNA. This sample holds about 1.5 million clones; 98% were observed only once. 0.4% to 0.45% of the sample goes to the ten largest clones.

CDR1 SNHLY and CDR2 FYNNEI are derived from the germline V gene. V is trimmed back by 8 bases and J by 3 bases, and the junction contains 4 bases that no gene match accounts for. The CDR3 starts with the cysteine, ends with the phenylalanine, and has 12 residues. Here the CDR3 DNA is all that survives: 36 bases in frame from base 1. The donors were healthy, HIV-negative adults with no recently reported acute infections or vaccinations. Only Caucasian adults living in Nashville, Tennessee, USA were represented among the donors. CD4+ T cells were enriched by magnetic negative selection; naive cells were then positively selected on CD45RA, and the negative fraction formed the memory subset. After blood collection by leukapheresis, PBMCs were isolated using Ficoll-Histopaque density gradient centrifugation and then cryopreserved in the vapor phase of liquid nitrogen. Analytical flow cytometry was used to check the purity and quantity of each magnetically sorted T cell population. Genomic DNA was isolated from every sorted fraction and measured by UV absorbance on a Nanodrop 2000c.

As for this clone: Its antigen has not been determined. Base qualities are not at hand, and no much larger clone is one base apart.

The sequence was collected from a man in his thirties or forties in good health. The chain is encoded by TRBV2 joined to TRBJ2-7, with 7 bases aligning to TRBD2. Specimen: naive CD4+ T cells sorted from blood. The intended sense of this specimen's cell subset or site label: CD45RA+ positively selected. The DNA sequence follows: TGTGCCAGCGGGGGAGGGAGCTACGAGCAGTACTTC. Translated, this is CASGGGSYEQYF. Reference TRBV2 and TRBJ2-7 proteins supply the regions before and after the CDR3; the full variable domain is: EPEVTQTPSHQVTQMGQEVILRCVPISNHLYFYWYRQILGQKVEFLVSFYNNEISEKSEIFDDQFSVERPDGSNFTLKIRSTKLEDSAMYFCASGGGSYEQYFGPGTRLTVT.